These 9 T cell receptor beta chains came from one sample sequenced in a study of cytomegalovirus exposure and HLA in healthy donors. PCR used 60 Vbeta primers and 13 Jbeta primers. Only in-frame clones appear in the TCRdb table, and some are missing; sequencing was by immunoSEQ multiplex PCR. Here the sample spans about 43,000 clones, 51% being singletons. Source material: PBMCs. The receptor source for this set is a man aged 55 to 70 in good health and CMV-seronegative.

The chain has TRBV29-1 and TRBJ2-7, with 8 bases fitting TRBD1. This CDR3 has 14 residues. Germline V gene data show CDR1 as SQVTM and CDR2 as ANQGSEA. The junction had 9 bases not matched to a gene; V was cut back by 6 bases and J by 2 bases. CDR3: CSVADRGLTYEQYF. The CDR3 DNA reads TGCAGCGTCGCCGACAGGGGCTTAACCTACGAGCAGTACTTC.

The chain is built from TRBV5-6 and TRBJ2-7, with a possible D match to TRBD2 (5 bases). CDR3 size: 14 residues. The germline CDR1 and CDR2 sequences are SGHDT and YYEEEE. The V end lost 4 bases, the J end lost 0 bases, and 11 bases lay between the germline ends. CDR3 amino acids: CASSPGLSSYEQYF. The DNA of the CDR3 is TGTGCCAGCAGCCCGGGGTTATCCTCCTACGAGCAGTACTTC.

The V gene is TRBV7-2, the J gene TRBJ2-7, with 9 bases fitting TRBD1. The CDR3 contains 14 residues. Germline CDR1 reads SGHTA; CDR2 reads FQGNSA. Trimming took 5 bases from V and 5 from J; bases not matched to a gene: 7. Here the CDR3 reads CASSPDRGRNEQYF. The CDR3 DNA reads as TGTGCCAGCAGCCCGGACAGGGGAAGGAACGAGCAGTACTTC.

The chain has TRBV30 and TRBJ1-1, with D unresolved. V was trimmed by 0 bases and J by 7 bases, leaving 9 bases between them. Germline values: CDR1 GTSNPN, CDR2 SVGIG (reference sequence). The CDR3 extends over 12 amino acids. CDR3 sequence reads: CAWSVEGLEAFF. CDR3 nucleotide sequence: TGTGCCTGGAGTGTGGAGGGTCTTGAAGCTTTCTTT.

In DNA form, the CDR3 reads TGTGCCAGCGTAACAGGGACTAACTATGGCTACACCTTC. It is translated as CASVTGTNYGYTF. The chain joins TRBV7-9 to TRBJ1-2; maybe TRBD1 (6 bases). V lost 8 bases and J lost 0, with 10 bases in between. Germline V lookup: CDR1 SEHNR, CDR2 FQNEAQ (reference sequence). The CDR3 loop spans 13 amino acids. The entire variable domain, with the rest obtained from reference TRBV7-9 and TRBJ1-2, is as follows: DTGVSQNPRHKITKRGQNVTFRCDPISEHNRLYWYRQTLGQGPEFLTYFQNEAQLEKSRLLSDRFSAERPKGSFSTLEIQRTEQGDSAMYLCASVTGTNYGYTFGSGTRLTVV.

The rearrangement uses TRBV7-6 and TRBJ2-3; 9 nucleotides agree with TRBD2. This CDR3 has 17 residues. Trimming removed 2 bases from V and 4 bases from J; junction bases left unmatched: 10. Germline CDR1 SGHVS, CDR2 FNYEAQ. The CDR3, as DNA: TGTGCCAGCAGCTTAAGGTCCCCTAGCGGGACGGCAGATACGCAGTATTTT. This encodes CASSLRSPSGTADTQYF. Based on the CDR3 plus reference TRBV7-6 and TRBJ2-3, the full variable domain is GAGVSQSPRYKVTKRGQDVALRCDPISGHVSLYWYRQALGQGPEFLTYFNYEAQQDKSGLPNDRFSAERPEGSISTLTIQRTEQRDSAMYRCASSLRSPSGTADTQYFGPGTRLTVL.

The sample holds a few counts of this clone. The J gene is TRBJ2-6, the V gene TRBV27; D is uncertain. V was cut by 5 bases and J by 1 base, with 6 bases left in between. The CDR3 totals 14 residues. CDR1 is MNHEY, CDR2 SMNVEV, per germline (reference sequence). CDR3: CASSLSSGANVLTF. For the CDR3, the DNA is TGTGCCAGCAGTCTCTCGTCTGGGGCCAACGTCCTGACTTTC.

Written as DNA, the CDR3 is TGTGCCAGTCAACGGGTTGGCACTGAAGCTTTCTTT. Translating gives CASQRVGTEAFF. V gene TRBV28 combines with J gene TRBJ1-1; no firm D call. V lost 9 bases and J lost 4, with 12 bases in between. The CDR3 length is 12 residues. Looked up from germline, CDR1 is MDHEN and CDR2 is SYDVKM.

This clone was recorded a few times. The chain couples TRBV5-6 to TRBJ2-7; D might be TRBD2 (5 bases). Deletions cut 2 bases from V and 6 bases from J, with 15 bases between. The CDR3 sequence is 14 residues long. The germline V gene encodes CDR1 SGHDT and CDR2 YYEEEE. CDR3 sequence (DNA): TGTGCCAGCAGCTTCACCCGGAGGAGTGGCGAGCAGTACTTC. Its protein is CASSFTRRSGEQYF.